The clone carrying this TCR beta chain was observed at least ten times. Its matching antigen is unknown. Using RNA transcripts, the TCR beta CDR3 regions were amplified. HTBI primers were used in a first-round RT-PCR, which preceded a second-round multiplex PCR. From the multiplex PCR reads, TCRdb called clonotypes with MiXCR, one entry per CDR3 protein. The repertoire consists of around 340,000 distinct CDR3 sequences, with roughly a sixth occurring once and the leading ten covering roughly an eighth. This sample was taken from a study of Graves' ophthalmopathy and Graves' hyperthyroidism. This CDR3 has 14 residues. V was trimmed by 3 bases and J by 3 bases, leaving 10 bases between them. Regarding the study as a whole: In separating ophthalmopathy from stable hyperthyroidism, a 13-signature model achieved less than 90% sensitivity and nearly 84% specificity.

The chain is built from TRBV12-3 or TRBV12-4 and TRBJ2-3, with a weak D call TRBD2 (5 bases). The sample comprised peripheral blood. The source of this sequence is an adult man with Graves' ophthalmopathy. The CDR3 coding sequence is TGTGCCAGCAGTTTGGGGAGTAAGACAGATACGCAGTATTTT. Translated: CASSLGSKTDTQYF.